Each of the 26 T cell receptor beta chains below was sequenced from the same sample in a study of cytotoxic CD8 clonotypes in ibrutinib-treated CLL. Repertoires were generated with immunoSEQ multiplex PCR, while TCRdb's copy carries only in-frame clones and drops some. The table has about 68,000 clones, around 65% seen once. The material sequenced was PBMCs, taken after 12 months of ibrutinib treatment. The receptor set was obtained from a human donor with chronic lymphocytic leukemia.

DNA of the CDR3: TGCGCCAGCACTCCAGAACAGGAGGATAATTCACCCCTCCACTTT. This translates into CASTPEQEDNSPLHF. The chain is built from TRBV23-1 and TRBJ1-6; perhaps TRBD1 as D (5 bases). TRBV23-1 is given ORF status, its function remaining uncertain. This CDR3 comprises 15 residues. The V end lost 7 bases, the J end lost 5 bases, and 15 bases lay between the germline ends.

This clone has only a few counts. V is TRBV10-3 and J is TRBJ1-2; no clear D gene. The CDR3 sequence is 13 residues long. The ends were cut back, 0 bases at V and 4 bases at J, with 6 bases in the middle. The germline V gene has CDR1 ENHRY and CDR2 SYGVKD. CDR3 sequence: CAISESGRYGYTF. For the CDR3, the DNA is TGTGCCATCAGTGAGTCCGGACGCTATGGCTACACCTTC.

The genes are TRBV7-9 and TRBJ1-5; 7 bases line up with TRBD1. This CDR3 has 16 residues. From germline, CDR1 is SEHNR and CDR2 FQNEAQ (reference sequence). V gave up 5 bases and J gave up 3 bases; unmatched junction bases: 10. The CDR3 region is CASSQTQGGINQPQHF. The DNA of the CDR3 is TGTGCCAGCAGCCAAACGCAGGGGGGGATCAATCAGCCCCAGCATTTT. Full variable domain (rest looked up from reference TRBV7-9 and TRBJ1-5): DTGVSQNPRHKITKRGQNVTFRCDPISEHNRLYWYRQTLGQGPEFLTYFQNEAQLEKSRLLSDRFSAERPKGSFSTLEIQRTEQGDSAMYLCASSQTQGGINQPQHFGDGTRLSIL.

This sequence joins TRBV6-1 and TRBJ2-3, with a possible D match to TRBD2 (6 bases). Germline assignment: CDR1 MNHNS and CDR2 SASEGT. CDR3 size: 13 residues. V gave up 10 bases and J gave up 2 bases, with 13 bases separating them. The chain's CDR3 is CATRRAHTDTQYF. CDR3 sequence (DNA): TGTGCCACCCGGAGGGCCCACACAGATACGCAGTATTTT.

A few counts support this clone. This sequence joins TRBV27 and TRBJ2-7, with 9 bases lining up with TRBD1. With V trimmed by 6 bases and J by 7 bases, 10 bases remained unmatched. Germline V gene data show CDR1 as MNHEY and CDR2 as SMNVEV (reference sequence). The CDR3 length is 14 residues. The CDR3 protein is CASRPGQGGGEQYF. In DNA, the CDR3 is TGTGCCAGCAGACCGGGACAGGGCGGCGGGGAGCAGTACTTC.

The chain has TRBV20-1 and TRBJ2-7; TRBD1 agrees at 9 bases. CDR1 is DFQATT, CDR2 SNEGSKA, per germline (reference sequence). The CDR3 covers 11 residues. With V trimmed by 5 bases and J by 7 bases, 3 bases remained unmatched. DNA for the CDR3: TGCAGTGCTGGGACAGGGCTAGAGCAGTACTTC. Translated, it gives CSAGTGLEQYF.

The V and J genes are TRBV19 and TRBJ1-2; 10 nucleotides line up with TRBD1. V lost 6 bases, J lost 7 bases, and 11 bases stayed unmatched. This CDR3 is 15 amino acids long. Germline V gene data show CDR1 as LNHDA and CDR2 as SQIVND (reference sequence). The CDR3 loop is CASSPLPGQGSGYTF. The CDR3 DNA reads as TGTGCCAGTAGCCCTCTTCCGGGACAGGGGTCTGGCTACACCTTC.

The rearrangement joins TRBV13 to TRBJ2-1; a possible D gene is TRBD2 (6 bases). Germline V gives CDR1 PRHDT, CDR2 FYEKMQ (reference sequence). V was cut by 4 bases and J by 7 bases, with 17 bases left in between. The length of the CDR3 is 15 residues. Written as DNA, the CDR3 is TGTGCCAGCAGCTCTCCGCGGGGTACGGGGAATGAGCAGTTCTTC. It specifies CASSSPRGTGNEQFF.

The chain uses TRBV4-3 and TRBJ2-1; perhaps D is TRBD1 or TRBD2 (5 bases each). The CDR3 loop spans 17 amino acids. Germline lookup yields CDR1 LGHNA and CDR2 YSLEER. The germline V and J ends were trimmed by 0 bases and 6 bases, with 18 bases remaining between them. CDR3 sequence reads: CASSQELPGTSVNEQFF. In nucleotides, the CDR3 is TGCGCCAGCAGCCAAGAACTCCCCGGGACGAGCGTCAATGAGCAGTTCTTC.

This chain links TRBV19 with TRBJ2-7; 8 nucleotides line up with TRBD2. J was trimmed by 3 bases and V by 6 bases; bases with no gene match: 7. CDR1 LNHDA and CDR2 SQIVND come from the germline V gene (reference sequence). The length of the CDR3 is 14 residues. The CDR3 sequence is CASRVPGTSYEQYF. CDR3 DNA sequence: TGTGCCAGTAGGGTCCCCGGGACTAGCTACGAGCAGTACTTC.

This chain uses TRBV6-1 with TRBJ2-6; D might be TRBD1 or TRBD2, each matching 5 bases. The CDR3 runs to 16 residues. From germline, CDR1 is MNHNS and CDR2 SASEGT. Trimming took off 1 base at V and 2 bases at J, with 9 bases between the two ends. The CDR3 DNA is TGTGCCAGCAGTGAAGGGGACGGAGCTGGGGCCAACGTCCTGACTTTC. Amino acid sequence: CASSEGDGAGANVLTF.

This clone has a handful of counts. The rearrangement joins TRBV13 to TRBJ2-7, with 12 bases lining up with TRBD2. The CDR3 has 18 residues. In germline, CDR1 is PRHDT, CDR2 FYEKMQ (reference sequence). Germline trimming cut 4 bases from V and 6 bases from J; bases unmatched to any gene: 16. The CDR3 here is CASSSKTSGGSLLVEQYF. In nucleotides, the CDR3 is TGTGCCAGCAGCTCCAAGACTAGCGGGGGAAGCCTACTTGTCGAGCAGTACTTC.

This clone came up a few times. This CDR3 reads CASSQGQGVDQPQHF. The CDR3 DNA reads TGTGCCAGCAGCCAAGGGCAGGGTGTGGATCAGCCCCAGCATTTT. V is TRBV4-2 and J is TRBJ1-5; D possibly corresponds to TRBD1 (5 bases). V was pared by 1 base and J by 5 bases, with 12 bases between. The CDR3 is 15 residues long. CDR1 and CDR2 (germline): LGHNA, YNFKEQ.

The CDR3 protein is CASLAPGLGNTEAFF. As DNA, the CDR3 is TGTGCCAGTCTCGCCCCGGGACTCGGGAACACTGAAGCTTTCTTT. The chain carries TRBV28 and TRBJ1-1, with TRBD1 as a possible D gene (5 bases). Trimming shortened V by 9 bases and J by 1 base, and 18 bases separated the two germline ends. This CDR3 comprises 15 residues. Germline CDR1 is MDHEN and CDR2 is SYDVKM.

V and J are TRBV19 and TRBJ1-4; possibly TRBD1 for D (6 bases). Germline V gene data show CDR1 as LNHDA and CDR2 as SQIVND (reference sequence). The V gene lost 3 bases and the J gene lost 5 bases, with 10 bases spanning the gap. The CDR3 runs to 14 residues. The CDR3 region is CASSMGQLNEKLFF. The CDR3 DNA sequence: TGTGCCAGTAGTATGGGACAACTAAATGAAAAACTGTTTTTT.

This clone was seen only a few times. This chain joins TRBV19 and TRBJ1-5, with 8 bases lining up with TRBD1. The germline gives CDR1 LNHDA, CDR2 SQIVND (reference sequence). The V segment lost 5 bases and the J segment 5 bases; nucleotides outside the gene matches: 8. CDR3 size: 15 residues. This CDR3 reads CASSAGTGADQPQHF. The CDR3 DNA reads TGTGCCAGTAGTGCCGGGACAGGAGCAGATCAGCCCCAGCATTTT. Drawing the rest from reference TRBV19 and TRBJ1-5, the complete variable domain is DGGITQSPKYLFRKEGQNVTLSCEQNLNHDAMYWYRQDPGQGLRLIYYSQIVNDFQKGDIAEGYSVSREKKESFPLTVTSAQKNPTAFYLCASSAGTGADQPQHFGDGTRLSIL.

This chain joins TRBV30 and TRBJ2-7; D is tentatively TRBD1 or TRBD2 (5 bases each). With 4 bases removed from V and 0 bases from J, the gap between germline ends came to 13 bases. Germline lookup yields CDR1 GTSNPN and CDR2 SVGIG (reference sequence). The length of the CDR3 is 14 residues. CDR3 loop: CAWNREGHSYEQYF. The CDR3 DNA is TGTGCCTGGAACAGAGAGGGGCACTCCTACGAGCAGTACTTC.

This clone has a handful of counts. This chain links TRBV4-3 with TRBJ2-7; 7 nucleotides match TRBD2. The CDR3 loop spans 17 amino acids. Trimming removed 0 bases from V and 2 bases from J; junction bases left unmatched: 10. Per germline, CDR1 LGHNA and CDR2 YSLEER. The CDR3 DNA is TGCGCCAGCAGCCAAGACTTTAAGACTAGCAGAGCCTACGAGCAGTACTTC. Residues: CASSQDFKTSRAYEQYF.

This clone was counted once. The chain has TRBV7-6 and TRBJ2-1; D perhaps matches TRBD1 (7 bases). Germline lookup yields CDR1 SGHVS and CDR2 FNYEAQ. The CDR3 sequence is 17 residues long. V lost 4 bases to trimming and J lost 2 bases, with 18 bases between them. This CDR3 reads CASSSSRSGGTYNEQFF. CDR3 nucleotide sequence: TGTGCCAGCAGCTCATCCAGGTCAGGGGGGACCTACAATGAGCAGTTCTTC.

The sample holds one count of this clone. The chain is built from TRBV29-1 and TRBJ1-2, with D tentatively TRBD1 (5 bases). There are 15 residues in the CDR3. CDR1 SQVTM and CDR2 ANQGSEA come from the germline V gene. V was clipped by 0 bases and J by 1 base, with 12 bases between them. The CDR3 bases are TGCAGCGTTGAAGATTTTGGACACCATAACTATGGCTACACCTTC. Amino acids: CSVEDFGHHNYGYTF.

This rearrangement joins TRBV6-5 to TRBJ1-1; D is unresolved. The germline CDR1 and CDR2 sequences are MNHEY and SVGAGI. V was cut by 6 bases and J by 4 bases, with 12 bases left in between. The CDR3 contains 13 residues. CDR3 loop: CASRATSGTEAFF. The CDR3 DNA reads TGTGCCAGCAGAGCAACATCGGGCACTGAAGCTTTCTTT.

CDR3 DNA sequence: TGTGCCACCAGCAAGCTATCCGGGACAGGGGGCAGGGGGAACTATGGCTACACCTTC. This codes for CATSKLSGTGGRGNYGYTF. The chain uses TRBV15 and TRBJ1-2; 12 bases fit TRBD1. There are 19 residues in the CDR3. The ends lost 4 bases at V and 2 bases at J; junction bases unmatched: 14. Germline V gene data show CDR1 as LNHNV and CDR2 as YYDKDF (reference sequence).

V usage is TRBV10-3 and J usage is TRBJ2-7, with D perhaps matching TRBD1 or TRBD2 (6 bases each). The germline V gene encodes CDR1 ENHRY and CDR2 SYGVKD. CDR3 length equals 15 residues. V lost 6 bases, J lost 0 bases, and 15 bases lay in between. CDR3 loop: CAIRDYTRGSYEQYF. CDR3 sequence (DNA): TGTGCCATCAGGGACTATACCAGGGGCTCCTACGAGCAGTACTTC.

The V and J genes are TRBV4-3 and TRBJ1-4, with TRBD1 matching 7 bases. This CDR3 is built from 14 residues. V was pared by 4 bases and J by 8 bases, with 7 bases of the junction left unmatched. Germline CDR1 reads LGHNA; CDR2 reads YSLEER. CDR3 coding DNA: TGCGCCAGCAGCCGAGGACAGGTGAAGGAAAAACTGTTTTTT. Protein: CASSRGQVKEKLFF.

The genes are TRBV5-1 and TRBJ1-2; TRBD1 might be the D (6 bases). CDR3 length: 19 amino acids. Trimming pared 4 bases from V and 1 base from J, leaving 26 bases between. Germline CDR1 SGHRS, CDR2 YFSETQ. CDR3 protein: CASSPLGVDRSRGNYGYTF. The CDR3 DNA reads TGCGCCAGCAGCCCCCTTGGGGTCGACAGGAGTCGAGGTAACTATGGCTACACCTTC.

In this sample, this clone turned up once. The V and J genes are TRBV27 and TRBJ2-5; D gene ambiguous. Trimming took 3 bases from V and 4 from J, leaving 3 bases between them. This CDR3 has 11 amino acids. The germline gives CDR1 MNHEY, CDR2 SMNVEV (reference sequence). The chain's CDR3 is CASSLSETQYF. The CDR3, as DNA: TGTGCCAGCAGTTTGTCAGAGACCCAGTACTTC.